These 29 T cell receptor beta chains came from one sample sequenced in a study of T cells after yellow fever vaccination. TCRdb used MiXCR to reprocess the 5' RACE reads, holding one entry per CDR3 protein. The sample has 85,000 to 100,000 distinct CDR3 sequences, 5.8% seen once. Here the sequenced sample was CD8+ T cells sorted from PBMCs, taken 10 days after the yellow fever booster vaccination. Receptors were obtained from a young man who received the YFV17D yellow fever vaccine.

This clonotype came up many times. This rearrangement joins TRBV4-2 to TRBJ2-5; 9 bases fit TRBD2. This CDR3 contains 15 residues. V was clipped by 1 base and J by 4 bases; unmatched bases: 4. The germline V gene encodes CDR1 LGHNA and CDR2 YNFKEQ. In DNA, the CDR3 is TGTGCCAGCAGCCAAGGGACTAGCGAGGGAGAGACCCAGTACTTC. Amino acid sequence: CASSQGTSEGETQYF.

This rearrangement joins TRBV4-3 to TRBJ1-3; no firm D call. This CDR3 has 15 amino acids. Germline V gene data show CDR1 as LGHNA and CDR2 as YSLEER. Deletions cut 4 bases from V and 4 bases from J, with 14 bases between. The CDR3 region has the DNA TGCGCCAGCAGCCCCCATCGATTACCGGGAAACACCATATATTTT. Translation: CASSPHRLPGNTIYF.

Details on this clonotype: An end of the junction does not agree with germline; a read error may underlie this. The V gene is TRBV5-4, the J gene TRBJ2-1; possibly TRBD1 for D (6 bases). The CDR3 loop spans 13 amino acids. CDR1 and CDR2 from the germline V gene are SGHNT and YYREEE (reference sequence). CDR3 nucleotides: TGTGCCAGCAGCTTGGACCCGGGACAAGAGCGGTTCTTC. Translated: CASSLDPGQERFF. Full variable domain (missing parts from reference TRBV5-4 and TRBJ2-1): ETGVTQSPTHLIKTRGQQVTLRCSSQSGHNTVSWYQQALGQGPQFIFQYYREEENGRGNFPPRFSGLQFPNYSSELNVNALELDDSALYLCASSLDPGQERFFGPGTRLTVL.

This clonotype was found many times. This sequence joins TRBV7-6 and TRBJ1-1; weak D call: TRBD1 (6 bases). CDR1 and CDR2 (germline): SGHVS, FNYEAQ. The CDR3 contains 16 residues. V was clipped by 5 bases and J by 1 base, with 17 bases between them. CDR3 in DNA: TGTGCCAGCAGCGTAGGTGCAGGGGCAGCGAACACTGAAGCTTTCTTT. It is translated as CASSVGAGAANTEAFF.

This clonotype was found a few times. CDR3 nucleotides: TGCGCCAGCAGCCCAGTAACTATGAACACTGAAGCTTTCTTT. This encodes CASSPVTMNTEAFF. The rearrangement links TRBV5-1 to TRBJ1-1; no firm D call. The CDR3 totals 14 residues. Trimming took off 4 bases at V and 0 bases at J, with 10 bases between the two ends. The V gene's germline CDR1 is SGHRS and CDR2 YFSETQ.

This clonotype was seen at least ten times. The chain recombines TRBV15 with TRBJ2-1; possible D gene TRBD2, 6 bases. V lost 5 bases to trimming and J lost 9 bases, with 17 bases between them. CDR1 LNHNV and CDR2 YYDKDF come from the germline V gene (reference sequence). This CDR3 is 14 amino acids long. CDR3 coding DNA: TGTGCCACCAGCCCCTTTGGGGGGTCCCTTGAGCAGTTCTTC. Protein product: CATSPFGGSLEQFF.

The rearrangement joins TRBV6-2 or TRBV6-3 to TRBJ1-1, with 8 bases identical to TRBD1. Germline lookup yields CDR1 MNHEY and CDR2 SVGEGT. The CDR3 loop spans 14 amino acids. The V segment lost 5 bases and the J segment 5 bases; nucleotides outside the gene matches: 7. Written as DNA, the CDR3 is TGTGCCAGCAGTCTTTCAGGGGGCTGGACTGAAGCTTTCTTT. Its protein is CASSLSGGWTEAFF.

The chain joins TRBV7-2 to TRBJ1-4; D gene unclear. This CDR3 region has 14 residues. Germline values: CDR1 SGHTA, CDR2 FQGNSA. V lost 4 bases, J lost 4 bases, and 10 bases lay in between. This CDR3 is CASSSGGINEKLFF. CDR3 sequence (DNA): TGTGCCAGCAGCTCCGGAGGAATTAATGAAAAACTGTTTTTT.

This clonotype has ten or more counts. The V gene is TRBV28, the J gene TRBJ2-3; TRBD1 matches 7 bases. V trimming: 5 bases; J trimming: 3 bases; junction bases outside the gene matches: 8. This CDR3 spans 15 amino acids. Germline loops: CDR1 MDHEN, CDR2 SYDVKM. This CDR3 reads CASSPTGKRTDTQYF. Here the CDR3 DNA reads TGTGCCAGCAGTCCGACAGGGAAGAGGACAGATACGCAGTATTTT.

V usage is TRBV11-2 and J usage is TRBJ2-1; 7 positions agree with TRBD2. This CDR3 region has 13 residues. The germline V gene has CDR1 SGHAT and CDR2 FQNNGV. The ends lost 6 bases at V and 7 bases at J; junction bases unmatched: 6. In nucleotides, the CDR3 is TGTGCCAGCAGGGGGGACTACCAAAATGAGCAGTTCTTC. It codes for CASRGDYQNEQFF.

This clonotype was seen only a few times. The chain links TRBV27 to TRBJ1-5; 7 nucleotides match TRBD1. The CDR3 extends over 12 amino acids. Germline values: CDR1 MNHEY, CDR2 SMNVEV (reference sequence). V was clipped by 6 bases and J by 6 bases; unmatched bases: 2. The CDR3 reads CASRQGGQPQHF. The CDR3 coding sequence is TGTGCCAGCAGGCAGGGGGGTCAGCCCCAGCATTTT.

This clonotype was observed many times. The CDR3 DNA reads TGTGCCAGCAGTGGACAGGGTGGGCGCTACGAGCAGTACTTC. The encoded protein is CASSGQGGRYEQYF. The rearrangement links TRBV6-5 to TRBJ2-7, with 8 bases identical to TRBD1. Germline V lookup: CDR1 MNHEY, CDR2 SVGAGI. CDR3 length: 14 amino acids. With 5 bases clipped from V and 3 bases from J, the junction kept 6 bases outside the gene matches.

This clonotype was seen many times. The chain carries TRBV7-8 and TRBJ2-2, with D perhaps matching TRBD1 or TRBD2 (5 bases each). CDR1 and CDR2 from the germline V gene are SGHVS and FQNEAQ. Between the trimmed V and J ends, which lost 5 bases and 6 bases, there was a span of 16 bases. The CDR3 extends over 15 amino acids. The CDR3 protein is CASSQASGPAGELFF. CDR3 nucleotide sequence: TGTGCCAGCAGCCAAGCATCGGGGCCGGCCGGGGAGCTGTTTTTT.

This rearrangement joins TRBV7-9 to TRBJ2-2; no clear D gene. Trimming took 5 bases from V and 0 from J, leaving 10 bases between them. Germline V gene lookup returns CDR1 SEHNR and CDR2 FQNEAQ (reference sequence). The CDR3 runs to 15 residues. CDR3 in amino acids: CASSAQTANTGELFF. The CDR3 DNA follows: TGTGCCAGCAGCGCACAGACCGCGAACACCGGGGAGCTGTTTTTT.

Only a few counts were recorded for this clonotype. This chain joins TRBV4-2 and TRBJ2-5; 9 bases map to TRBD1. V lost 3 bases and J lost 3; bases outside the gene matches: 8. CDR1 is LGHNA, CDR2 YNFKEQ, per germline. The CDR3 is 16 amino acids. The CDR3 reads CASSHPRDREKETQYF. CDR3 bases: TGTGCCAGCAGCCACCCCCGGGACAGGGAAAAAGAGACCCAGTACTTC.

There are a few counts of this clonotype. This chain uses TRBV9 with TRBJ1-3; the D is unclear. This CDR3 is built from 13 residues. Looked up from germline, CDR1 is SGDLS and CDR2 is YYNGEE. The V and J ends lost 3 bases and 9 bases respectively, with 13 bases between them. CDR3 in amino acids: CASSALNVGTIYF. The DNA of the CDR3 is TGTGCCAGCAGCGCACTGAACGTCGGCACCATATATTTT.

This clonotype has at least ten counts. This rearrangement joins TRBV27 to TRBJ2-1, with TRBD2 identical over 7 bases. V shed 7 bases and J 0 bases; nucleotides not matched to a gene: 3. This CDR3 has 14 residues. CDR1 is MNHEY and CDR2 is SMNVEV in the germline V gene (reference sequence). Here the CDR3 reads CASTWTSSYNEQFF. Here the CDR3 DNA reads TGTGCCAGCACTTGGACTAGCTCCTACAATGAGCAGTTCTTC.

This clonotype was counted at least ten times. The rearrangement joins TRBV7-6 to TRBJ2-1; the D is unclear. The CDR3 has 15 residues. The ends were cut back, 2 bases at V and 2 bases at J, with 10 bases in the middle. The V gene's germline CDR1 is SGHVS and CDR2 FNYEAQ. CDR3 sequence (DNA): TGTGCCAGCAGCTTATGCGATTATCCCTACAATGAGCAGTTCTTC. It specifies CASSLCDYPYNEQFF. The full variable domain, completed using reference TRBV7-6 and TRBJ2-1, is GAGVSQSPRYKVTKRGQDVALRCDPISGHVSLYWYRQALGQGPEFLTYFNYEAQQDKSGLPNDRFSAERPEGSISTLTIQRTEQRDSAMYRCASSLCDYPYNEQFFGPGTRLTVL.

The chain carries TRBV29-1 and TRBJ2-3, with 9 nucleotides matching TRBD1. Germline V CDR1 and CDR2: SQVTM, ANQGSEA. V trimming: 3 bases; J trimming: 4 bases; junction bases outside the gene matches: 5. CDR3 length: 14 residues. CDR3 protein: CSVDTGGASDTQYF. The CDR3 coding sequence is TGCAGCGTTGATACAGGGGGCGCATCAGATACGCAGTATTTT.

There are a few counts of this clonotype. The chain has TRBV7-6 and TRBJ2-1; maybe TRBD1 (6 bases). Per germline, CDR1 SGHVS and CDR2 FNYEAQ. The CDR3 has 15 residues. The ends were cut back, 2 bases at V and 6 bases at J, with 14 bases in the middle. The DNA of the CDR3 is TGTGCCAGCAGCTTAAGAACAGGGTTATTCAATGAGCAGTTCTTC. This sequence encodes CASSLRTGLFNEQFF.

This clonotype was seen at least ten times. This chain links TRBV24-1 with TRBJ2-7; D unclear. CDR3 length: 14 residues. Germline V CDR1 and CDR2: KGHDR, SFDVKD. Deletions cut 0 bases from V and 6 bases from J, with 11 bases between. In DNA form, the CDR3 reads TGTGCCACCAGTGATTTGTCTGGATCGGGCGAGCAGTACGTC. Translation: CATSDLSGSGEQYV.

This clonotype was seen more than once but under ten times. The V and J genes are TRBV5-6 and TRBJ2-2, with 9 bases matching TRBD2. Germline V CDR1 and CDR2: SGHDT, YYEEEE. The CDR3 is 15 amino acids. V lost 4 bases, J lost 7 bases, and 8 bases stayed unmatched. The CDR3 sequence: CASSPGLARIGELFF. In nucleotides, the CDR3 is TGTGCCAGCAGCCCGGGACTAGCTAGGATCGGGGAGCTGTTTTTT.

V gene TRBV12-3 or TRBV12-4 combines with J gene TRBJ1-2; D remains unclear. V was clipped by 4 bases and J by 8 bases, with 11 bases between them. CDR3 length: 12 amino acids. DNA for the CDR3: TGTGCCAGCAGTTCTGACGTACTGGGCTACACCTTC. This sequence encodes CASSSDVLGYTF.

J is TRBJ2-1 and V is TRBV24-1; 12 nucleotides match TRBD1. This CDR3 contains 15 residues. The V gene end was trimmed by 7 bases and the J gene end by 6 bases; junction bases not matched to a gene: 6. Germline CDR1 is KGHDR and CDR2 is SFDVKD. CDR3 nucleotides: TGTGCCACCAGCGATGGGACAGGGGGCCCCAATGAGCAGTTCTTC. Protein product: CATSDGTGGPNEQFF.

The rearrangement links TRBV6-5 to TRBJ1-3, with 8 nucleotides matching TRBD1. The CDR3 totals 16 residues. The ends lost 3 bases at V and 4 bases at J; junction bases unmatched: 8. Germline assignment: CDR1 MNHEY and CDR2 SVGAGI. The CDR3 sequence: CASSYSQGARGNTIYF. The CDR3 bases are TGTGCCAGCAGTTATTCGCAGGGGGCGCGAGGAAACACCATATATTTT.

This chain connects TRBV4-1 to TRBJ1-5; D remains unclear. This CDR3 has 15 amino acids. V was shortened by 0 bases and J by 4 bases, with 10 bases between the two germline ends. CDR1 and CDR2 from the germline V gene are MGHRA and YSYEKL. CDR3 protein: CASSQDRFGNQPQHF. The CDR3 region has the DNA TGCGCCAGCAGCCAAGATCGGTTTGGGAATCAGCCCCAGCATTTT.

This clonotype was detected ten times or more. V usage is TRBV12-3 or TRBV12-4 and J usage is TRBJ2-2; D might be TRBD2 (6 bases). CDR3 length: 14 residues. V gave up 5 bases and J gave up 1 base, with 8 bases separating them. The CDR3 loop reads CASSVGGNTGELFF. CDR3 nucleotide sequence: TGTGCCAGCAGTGTCGGGGGGAACACCGGGGAGCTGTTTTTT.

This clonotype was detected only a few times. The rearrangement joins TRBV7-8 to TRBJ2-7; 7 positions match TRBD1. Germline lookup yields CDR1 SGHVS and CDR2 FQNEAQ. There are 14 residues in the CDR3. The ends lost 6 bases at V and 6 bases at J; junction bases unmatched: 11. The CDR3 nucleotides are TGTGCCAGCAGACCCACGGACAGGCTCGGCGAGCAGTACTTC. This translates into CASRPTDRLGEQYF.

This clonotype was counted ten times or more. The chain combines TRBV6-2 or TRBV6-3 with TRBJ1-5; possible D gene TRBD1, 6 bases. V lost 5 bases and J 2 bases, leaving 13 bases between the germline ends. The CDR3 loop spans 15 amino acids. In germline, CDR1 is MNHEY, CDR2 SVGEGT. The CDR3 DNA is TGTGCCAGCAGTCCGGACAGCCCTCGCAATCAGCCCCAGCATTTT. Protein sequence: CASSPDSPRNQPQHF.